Following are 12 T cell receptor beta chains from one sample sequenced in a study of human T cells and chemical hapten exposure. TCRdb re-called the 5' RACE reads through MiXCR, storing one row per CDR3 protein. The data hold about 81,000 distinct CDR3 sequences, with about 7.7% observed a single time. The template was total RNA from unfractionated whole blood. The receptors shown here come from a male donor in good health.

DNA for the CDR3: TGTGCCAGCAGGACTACAGGGGGCCGGAACACTGAAGCTTTCTTT. This gives the protein CASRTTGGRNTEAFF. This chain uses TRBV7-8 with TRBJ1-1, with 9 positions matching TRBD1. The CDR3 consists of 15 residues. From germline, CDR1 is SGHVS and CDR2 FQNEAQ. V shed 6 bases, J shed 1 base, and the junction held 6 bases outside the gene matches.

This clonotype was seen a few times. This chain links TRBV20-1 with TRBJ2-5; tentatively, D is TRBD1 (6 bases). The CDR3 loop spans 13 amino acids. Germline V CDR1 and CDR2: DFQATT, SNEGSKA (reference sequence). Trimming cost V 5 bases and J 4 bases, with 14 bases left between them. CDR3 sequence reads: CSAPDRFRETQYF. CDR3 nucleotides: TGCAGTGCTCCTGACAGGTTTCGAGAGACCCAGTACTTC.

In this sample, this clonotype turned up many times. The CDR3 bases are TGTGCCAGCAGCCTTCGACTAGCGGGAGCGACAGATACGCAGTATTTT. It translates to CASSLRLAGATDTQYF. The chain links TRBV7-2 to TRBJ2-3; TRBD2 aligns across 12 bases. This CDR3 is built from 16 residues. V was pared by 5 bases and J by 3 bases, with 6 bases of the junction left unmatched. Germline V gene data show CDR1 as SGHTA and CDR2 as FQGNSA.

In this sample, this clonotype turned up a few times. CDR3 bases: TGTGCCAGCAGTGAGGCGGGGCCCGGGGAGCTGTTTTTT. Its protein product is CASSEAGPGELFF. The chain is built from TRBV6-1 and TRBJ2-2; possibly TRBD2 for D (6 bases). Germline CDR1 reads MNHNS; CDR2 reads SASEGT. V shed 3 bases and J shed 6 bases, with 8 bases lying between them. The CDR3 consists of 13 residues.

In its sample, this clonotype was seen many times. V usage is TRBV5-1 and J usage is TRBJ2-4; D gene uncertain. The length of the CDR3 is 15 residues. Germline CDR1 reads SGHRS; CDR2 reads YFSETQ. The germline V and J ends were trimmed by 4 bases and 3 bases, with 14 bases remaining between them. The CDR3 nucleotides are TGCGCCAGCAGCCCTACCCCTGGGGACAAAAACATTCAGTACTTC. Translated: CASSPTPGDKNIQYF. Complete variable domain (other parts from reference TRBV5-1 and TRBJ2-4): KAGVTQTPRYLIKTRGQQVTLSCSPISGHRSVSWYQQTPGQGLQFLFEYFSETQRNKGNFPGRFSGRQFSNSRSEMNVSTLELGDSALYLCASSPTPGDKNIQYFGAGTRLSVL.

This clonotype occurred many times. The chain recombines TRBV11-2 with TRBJ2-3, with TRBD2 as a possible D gene (6 bases). CDR1 SGHAT and CDR2 FQNNGV come from the germline V gene. The V end lost 4 bases, the J end lost 3 bases, and 17 bases lay between the germline ends. This CDR3 spans 16 amino acids. The CDR3 bases are TGTGCCAGCAGCTCCCCGGGACTCCAGAAGACAGATACGCAGTATTTT. Encoded protein: CASSSPGLQKTDTQYF.

This clonotype was observed many times. This sequence joins TRBV12-3 or TRBV12-4 and TRBJ2-3, with 7 bases matching TRBD1. The trim removed 2 bases at V and 4 bases at J, leaving 6 bases unmatched. The CDR3 loop spans 15 amino acids. Here the CDR3 DNA reads TGTGCCAGCAGTTTATATGAGGGGGCGGCAGATACGCAGTATTTT. Translating it yields CASSLYEGAADTQYF.

CDR3 sequence: CSARATGREVQPQHF. The CDR3 DNA reads as TGCAGTGCTAGAGCGACGGGGAGGGAGGTTCAGCCCCAGCATTTT. The chain links TRBV20-1 to TRBJ1-5; D uncertain. CDR3 size: 15 residues. The germline V gene has CDR1 DFQATT and CDR2 SNEGSKA (reference sequence). With 1 base removed from V and 6 bases from J, the gap between germline ends came to 16 bases.

Only a few counts were recorded for this clonotype. V is TRBV4-1 and J is TRBJ1-3, with D maybe TRBD1 (5 bases). Germline assignment: CDR1 MGHRA and CDR2 YSYEKL. CDR3 length: 14 residues. Deletions cut 0 bases from V and 8 bases from J, with 11 bases between. The CDR3 nucleotides read TGCGCCAGCAGCCAAGAGGGTAGGGGCGACACCATATATTTT. The encoded protein is CASSQEGRGDTIYF.

The chain employs TRBV27 and TRBJ2-1, with 10 bases aligning to TRBD2. With V trimmed by 6 bases and J by 8 bases, 19 bases remained unmatched. The CDR3 runs to 18 residues. CDR1 and CDR2 from the germline V gene are MNHEY and SMNVEV (reference sequence). The CDR3 here is CASSKLSGRASLGDEQFF. The DNA for the CDR3 is TGTGCCAGCAGCAAACTAAGCGGGAGGGCCTCCCTAGGGGATGAGCAGTTCTTC.

This clonotype was found a few times. V and J are TRBV7-9 and TRBJ2-1; 10 nucleotides align to TRBD2. J gave up 3 bases and V 4 bases, and 3 bases lay outside the gene matches. The CDR3 has 15 residues. CDR1 and CDR2 from the germline V gene are SEHNR and FQNEAQ (reference sequence). CDR3 amino acids: CASSSSSGGYNEQFF. CDR3 DNA: TGTGCCAGCAGCTCCTCTAGCGGGGGCTACAATGAGCAGTTCTTC.

This clonotype occurred many times. The chain uses TRBV12-3 or TRBV12-4 and TRBJ1-3; D unclear. Trimming took 3 bases from V and 2 from J, leaving 8 bases between them. The CDR3 consists of 14 residues. The CDR3 loop is CASSLAGAGNTIYF. The CDR3 bases are TGTGCCAGCAGTTTGGCCGGAGCTGGAAACACCATATATTTT.